This is a list of T cell receptor beta chains from one sample in a study of CD8 T cells in Susac syndrome. TCRdb re-called the immunoSEQ multiplex PCR reads through MiXCR, storing one row per CDR3 protein. The sample contains approximately 150,000 distinct CDR3 sequences, approximately 95% of which appear only once. The sample comprised CD4+ T cells from PBMCs. These TCRs come from a human donor in good health. The CDR3 runs from the conserved cysteine through the conserved F or W. A D gene is named only where the DNA matches it firmly. Clone size is given for some rows only: seen once, a few or many times, or a class if the clone is expanded.

clone_size d_call j_call v_call cdr3_length cdr3_aa cdr3_nt
. . TRBJ2-2 TRBV5-6 14 CASSLDLATGELFF TGTGCCAGCAGCTTGGATCTTGCCACCGGGGAGCTGTTTTTT
. TRBD1 TRBJ2-6 TRBV11-2 18 CASSLGTGGVSGANVLTF TGTGCCAGCAGCTTAGGGACAGGGGGAGTTTCTGGGGCCAACGTCCTGACTTTC
. . TRBJ1-2 TRBV20-1 13 CSASLTANYGYTF TGCAGTGCTAGTCTGACAGCTAACTATGGCTACACCTTC
. TRBD1 TRBJ1-4 TRBV12-3/TRBV12-4 15 CASSTPGTGGGKLFF TGTGCCAGCAGTACTCCTGGGACAGGGGGTGGAAAACTGTTTTTT
. . TRBJ2-1 TRBV6-4 13 CASSAELRNEQFF TGTGCCAGCAGTGCTGAATTGAGAAATGAGCAGTTCTTC
. . TRBJ2-6 TRBV20-1 15 CSAREVVSGANVLTF TGCAGTGCTAGAGAGGTAGTCTCTGGGGCCAACGTCCTGACTTTC
few TRBD2 TRBJ2-1 TRBV30 17 CAWSVPLGTSGRFEQFF TGTGCCTGGAGTGTACCCTTAGGCACTAGCGGGAGGTTCGAGCAGTTCTTC
. . TRBJ1-1 TRBV6-1 12 CAALRMNTEAFF TGTGCAGCACTTCGGATGAACACTGAAGCTTTCTTT
once TRBD1 TRBJ1-1 TRBV5-1 16 CASSSELPGQGTEAFF TGCGCCAGCAGCTCCGAACTACCGGGACAGGGAACTGAAGCTTTCTTT
once . TRBJ1-1 TRBV6-5 15 CASRTYGLPNTEAFF TGTGCCAGCAGAACCTACGGACTGCCGAACACTGAAGCTTTCTTT
. . TRBJ1-5 TRBV12-3/TRBV12-4 13 CASSLNSLGPQHF TGTGCCAGCAGTTTAAACAGCCTGGGGCCCCAGCATTTT
. . TRBJ2-3 TRBV5-4 16 CASSLPVAESTDTQYF TGTGCCAGCAGCTTGCCGGTAGCGGAAAGCACAGATACGCAGTATTTT
once TRBD2 TRBJ2-7 TRBV20-1 14 CSARFPSGIYEQYF TGCAGTGCTAGGTTCCCTAGCGGGATTTACGAGCAGTACTTC
. TRBD2 TRBJ2-3 TRBV4-2 21 CASSQDQSAGGPLPGTDTQYF TGTGCCAGCAGCCAAGATCAGTCGGCGGGAGGGCCCCTACCTGGCACAGATACGCAGTATTTT
. TRBD1 TRBJ2-3 TRBV30 15 CAWSDRGWSTDTQYF TGTGCCTGGAGTGACAGGGGTTGGAGCACAGATACGCAGTATTTT
. TRBD1 TRBJ1-1 TRBV7-9 15 CASSAPGQLNTEAFF TGTGCCAGCAGCGCGCCGGGACAGTTGAACACTGAAGCTTTCTTT
. TRBD2 TRBJ2-5 TRBV20-1 15 CSARVPGGSSGTQYF TGCAGTGCTAGAGTGCCGGGAGGGAGTAGTGGGACCCAGTACTTC
. . TRBJ2-3 TRBV5-1 14 CASSAPEEADTQYF TGCGCCAGCAGCGCCCCAGAGGAGGCAGATACGCAGTATTTT
. . TRBJ2-2 TRBV12-3/TRBV12-4 15 CASDWRDANTGELFF TGTGCCAGTGACTGGAGAGACGCGAACACCGGGGAGCTGTTTTTT
. . TRBJ2-1 TRBV19 15 CASSIGRPSYNEQFF TGTGCCAGTAGTATTGGCAGACCCTCCTACAATGAGCAGTTCTTC
. TRBD2 TRBJ2-2 TRBV20-1 16 CSARDGREGWTGELFF TGCAGTGCTAGAGATGGGCGGGAGGGGTGGACCGGGGAGCTGTTTTTT
. . TRBJ2-7 TRBV3-1 13 CASSQVLGSEQYF TGTGCCAGCAGCCAAGTGCTAGGTTCCGAGCAGTACTTC
. . TRBJ2-6 TRBV3-1 17 CASSQTQIPSGANVLTF TGTGCCAGCAGCCAAACACAGATCCCCTCTGGGGCCAACGTCCTGACTTTC
. . TRBJ1-4 TRBV6-6 14 CASRTGSASPRLFF TGTGCCAGCAGGACAGGTAGCGCGTCACCGCGTCTGTTTTTT
. TRBD2 TRBJ2-7 TRBV24-1 17 CATSDAQAGEISYEQYF TGTGCCACCAGTGACGCCCAGGCGGGGGAGATCTCCTACGAGCAGTACTTC
. . TRBJ1-4 TRBV4-1 14 CASSQLGLNEKLFF TGCGCCAGCAGCCAATTGGGACTTAATGAAAAACTGTTTTTT
once . TRBJ2-1 TRBV7-9 15 CASALRSGQRPEQFF TGTGCCAGCGCCCTTAGGAGCGGCCAAAGGCCTGAGCAGTTCTTC
. TRBD1 TRBJ2-5 TRBV12-3/TRBV12-4 14 CASRRTGGQETQYF TGTGCCAGCAGACGTACAGGGGGACAAGAGACCCAGTACTTC
few . TRBJ1-1 TRBV12-3/TRBV12-4 13 CASSLATGTEAFF TGTGCCAGCAGTTTAGCGACGGGCACTGAAGCTTTCTTT
. . TRBJ2-1 TRBV20-1 13 CSAIYLSRNEQFF TGCAGTGCTATCTATCTTTCGAGGAATGAGCAGTTCTTC
. . TRBJ2-5 TRBV9 16 CASSEPRGSDQETQYF TGTGCCAGCAGTGAACCCCGGGGATCTGACCAAGAGACCCAGTACTTC
. . TRBJ1-2 TRBV11-2 17 CASSLDSGGDSNYGYTF TGTGCCAGCAGCTTAGATTCCGGGGGTGACAGTAACTATGGCTACACCTTC
. TRBD2 TRBJ2-7 TRBV29-1 14 CSVVAGLAQYEQYF TGCAGCGTTGTAGCGGGACTAGCGCAGTACGAGCAGTACTTC
. TRBD2 TRBJ2-5 TRBV5-4 17 CASRDVGTSGGRVTQYF TGTGCCAGCAGGGATGTGGGGACTAGCGGAGGCCGGGTGACCCAGTACTTC
. . TRBJ1-1 TRBV30 11 CAWAWRSEAFF TGTGCCTGGGCCTGGCGGAGCGAAGCTTTCTTT
once . TRBJ1-2 TRBV20-1 13 CSALRPANYGYTF TGCAGTGCCCTACGGCCAGCTAACTATGGCTACACCTTC
. TRBD1 TRBJ2-2 TRBV5-1 15 CASSLTTGGTGELFF TGCGCCAGCAGCTTGACGACAGGGGGGACCGGGGAGCTGTTTTTT
. . TRBJ1-2 TRBV11-2 17 CASSLVEGDLIAYGYTF TGTGCCAGCAGCTTAGTGGAGGGAGACCTCATCGCCTATGGCTACACCTTC
. . TRBJ2-7 TRBV7-9 18 CASSLMVTPSARSYEQYF TGTGCCAGCAGCTTAATGGTTACCCCCAGCGCTCGCTCCTACGAGCAGTACTTC
. . TRBJ1-2 TRBV20-1 13 CSARVQTAGGYTF TGCAGTGCTAGAGTCCAGACAGCAGGAGGCTACACCTTC
. . TRBJ1-2 TRBV6-8 12 CASSYGDNGYTF TGTGCCAGCAGTTACGGGGACAACGGCTACACCTTC
. . TRBJ1-1 TRBV12-3/TRBV12-4 12 CASRFPGTEAFF TGTGCCAGCAGATTCCCAGGGACTGAAGCTTTCTTT